The text below deals with one TCR beta chain. J lost 12 bases, V lost 3 bases, and 12 bases had no gene match. Germline V gene lookup returns CDR1 SGHTA and CDR2 FQGNSA. The CDR3 runs 15 residues. Clones were read by immunoSEQ multiplex PCR, and TCRdb kept only the in-frame ones, dropping some. This sample carries tens of thousands of clones, approximately 96% of them seen once, and the ten largest clones take 0.37%. The data were obtained in a study of technical replicates of blood from a few donors. The sequenced sample consisted of T cells isolated from PBMCs. The clonotype originates from a human donor in good health. J is TRBJ2-1 and V is TRBV7-2, with 9 bases aligning to TRBD2. In DNA form, the CDR3 reads TGTGCCAGCAGCTTTCAAGGGATGCGGGAGGGTTGGCAGTTCTTC. Its protein is CASSFQGMREGWQFF.